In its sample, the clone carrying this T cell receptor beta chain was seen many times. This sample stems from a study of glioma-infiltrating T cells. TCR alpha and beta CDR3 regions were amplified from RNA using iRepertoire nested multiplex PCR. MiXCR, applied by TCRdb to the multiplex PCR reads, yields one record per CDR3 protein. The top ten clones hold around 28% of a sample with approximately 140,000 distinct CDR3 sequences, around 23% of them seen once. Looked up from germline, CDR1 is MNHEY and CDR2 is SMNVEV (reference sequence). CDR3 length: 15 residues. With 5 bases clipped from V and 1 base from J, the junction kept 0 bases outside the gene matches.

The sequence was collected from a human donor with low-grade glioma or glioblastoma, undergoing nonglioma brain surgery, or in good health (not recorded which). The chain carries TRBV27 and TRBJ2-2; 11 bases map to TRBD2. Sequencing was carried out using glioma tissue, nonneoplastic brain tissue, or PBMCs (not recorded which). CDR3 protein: CASSTSGRNTGELFF. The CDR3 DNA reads TGTGCCAGCAGTACTAGCGGGAGGAACACCGGGGAGCTGTTTTTT.